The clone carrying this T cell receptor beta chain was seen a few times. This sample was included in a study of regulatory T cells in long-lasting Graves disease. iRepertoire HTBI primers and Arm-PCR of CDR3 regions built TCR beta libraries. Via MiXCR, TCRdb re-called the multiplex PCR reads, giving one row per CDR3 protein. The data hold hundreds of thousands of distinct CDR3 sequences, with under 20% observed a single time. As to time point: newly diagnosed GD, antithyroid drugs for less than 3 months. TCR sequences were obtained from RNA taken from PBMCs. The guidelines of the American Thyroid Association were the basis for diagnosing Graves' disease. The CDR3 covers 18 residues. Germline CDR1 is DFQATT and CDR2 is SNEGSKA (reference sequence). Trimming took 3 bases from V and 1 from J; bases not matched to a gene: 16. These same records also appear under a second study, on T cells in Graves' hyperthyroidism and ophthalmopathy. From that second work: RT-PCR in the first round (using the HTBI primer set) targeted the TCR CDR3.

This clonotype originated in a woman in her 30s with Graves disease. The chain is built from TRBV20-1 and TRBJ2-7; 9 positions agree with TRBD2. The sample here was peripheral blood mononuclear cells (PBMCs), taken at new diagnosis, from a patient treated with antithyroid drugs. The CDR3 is CSARSRSSVAGGSYEQYF. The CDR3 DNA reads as TGCAGTGCTAGGTCACGTAGCAGTGTGGCGGGAGGGTCCTACGAGCAGTACTTC.